The 11 T cell receptor beta chains below were found in one sample sequenced in a study of technical replicates of blood from a few donors. Method: immunoSEQ multiplex PCR; TCRdb's copy keeps in-frame clones and lacks some. Among around 81,000 clones, under 97% were seen once, and the ten largest hold 0.36%. The specimen was T cells isolated from PBMCs. These TCRs come from a human donor in good health.

The CDR3 sequence: CASSGRGGGFSTDTQYF. DNA for the CDR3: TGTGCCAGCAGTGGGAGAGGGGGGGGTTTTAGCACAGATACGCAGTATTTT. This sequence joins TRBV28 and TRBJ2-3; perhaps TRBD2 as D (7 bases). The germline gives CDR1 MDHEN, CDR2 SYDVKM. The CDR3 covers 17 residues. Trimming cost V 5 bases and J 0 bases, with 18 bases left between them.

The chain couples TRBV2 to TRBJ2-1, with D perhaps matching TRBD2 (5 bases). This CDR3 contains 15 residues. V was cut by 9 bases and J by 7 bases, with 22 bases left in between. In germline, CDR1 is SNHLY, CDR2 FYNNEI. CDR3 sequence reads: CASNSRIRSGNEQFF. The DNA for the CDR3 is TGTGCCAGTAATTCCCGGATCAGATCGGGGAATGAGCAGTTCTTC.

V gene TRBV7-9 combines with J gene TRBJ2-3, with D possibly matching TRBD2 (5 bases). CDR1 and CDR2 (germline): SEHNR, FQNEAQ (reference sequence). The V gene lost 2 bases and the J gene lost 0 bases, with 12 bases spanning the gap. This CDR3 has 16 residues. CDR3 residues: CASSLYARGSTDTQYF. As DNA, the CDR3 is TGTGCCAGCAGCTTATACGCGAGAGGGAGCACAGATACGCAGTATTTT.

The chain uses TRBV11-2 and TRBJ2-1; 10 bases map to TRBD2. V lost 1 base, J lost 3 bases, and 3 bases stayed unmatched. Germline V gene data show CDR1 as SGHAT and CDR2 as FQNNGV. The CDR3 totals 16 residues. This chain's CDR3 is CASSLGTSGFYNEQFF. For the CDR3, the DNA is TGTGCCAGCAGCTTAGGGACTAGCGGTTTCTACAATGAGCAGTTCTTC.

Turning to this clone: One end of the junction fails to match germline, which may point to a read error. The V call is TRBV6-1, the J call TRBJ2-5; the match to TRBD2 covers 10 bases. Germline V gives CDR1 MNHNS, CDR2 SASEGT. The CDR3 is 14 residues long. CDR3 sequence reads: CASSKAGGQETQYF. The CDR3 DNA reads as TGTGCCAGCAGTAAAGCGGGGGGGCAAGAGACCCAGTACTTC.

The chain is built from TRBV30 and TRBJ1-5, with a possible D match to TRBD1 (6 bases). Germline V lookup: CDR1 GTSNPN, CDR2 SVGIG (reference sequence). Trimming left V 1 base short and J 5 bases short, with 15 bases between. This CDR3 has 15 amino acids. CDR3 DNA: TGTGCCTGGAGTGAAGGGCAGGGGAGATATCAGCCCCAGCATTTT. It codes for CAWSEGQGRYQPQHF.

The CDR3 here is CASRWFAGASYEQYF. The CDR3 DNA follows: TGTGCCAGCCGTTGGTTCGCGGGAGCCTCCTACGAGCAGTACTTC. The J gene is TRBJ2-7, the V gene TRBV27; the match to TRBD2 covers 7 bases. This CDR3 has 15 residues. J lost 0 bases, V lost 8 bases, and 10 bases had no gene match. CDR1 MNHEY and CDR2 SMNVEV come from the germline V gene (reference sequence).

This clone was counted once. This chain uses TRBV14 with TRBJ1-5; 7 bases match TRBD1. From germline, CDR1 is SGHDN and CDR2 FVKESK. The CDR3 is 21 residues long. Trimming cost V 2 bases and J 8 bases; bases outside gene matches: 27. DNA of the CDR3: TGTGCCAGCAGCCAATCGCGGACCCTGGACAGGCCCATTTTATCATCGGAGCCCCAGCATTTT. As protein: CASSQSRTLDRPILSSEPQHF.

The CDR3 spells CASSAGALAGKYEQYF. CDR3 DNA: TGTGCCAGCAGCGCGGGCGCCCTAGCGGGGAAGTACGAGCAGTACTTC. The chain couples TRBV7-2 to TRBJ2-7; 9 bases match TRBD2. The CDR3 consists of 16 residues. From germline, CDR1 is SGHTA and CDR2 FQGNSA. Trimming removed 5 bases from V and 4 bases from J; junction bases left unmatched: 12. Full variable domain (remainder filled in from reference TRBV7-2 and TRBJ2-7): GAGVSQSPSNKVTEKGKDVELRCDPISGHTALYWYRQSLGQGLEFLIYFQGNSAPDKSGLPSDRFSAERTGGSVSTLTIQRTQQEDSAVYLCASSAGALAGKYEQYFGPGTRLTVT.

The rearrangement uses TRBV7-9 and TRBJ2-2; TRBD1 might be the D (5 bases). Germline CDR1 and CDR2: SEHNR and FQNEAQ (reference sequence). V was clipped by 5 bases and J by 2 bases, with 12 bases between them. The CDR3 spans 15 residues. The CDR3 nucleotides are TGTGCCAGCAGCCCAAGGGGATCTAACACCGGGGAGCTGTTTTTT. Translating it yields CASSPRGSNTGELFF.

The chain links TRBV4-2 to TRBJ2-1, with 11 bases identical to TRBD2. J gave up 7 bases and V 0 bases, and 2 bases lay outside the gene matches. This CDR3 is 15 amino acids long. Germline V gene lookup returns CDR1 LGHNA and CDR2 YNFKEQ. The CDR3 region has the DNA TGTGCCAGCAGCCAAGAGCCTAGCGGGAGGAATGAGCAGTTCTTC. Protein product: CASSQEPSGRNEQFF.